Below are 27 T cell receptor beta chains sequenced from a single sample in a study of T cell repertoires in cytomegalovirus infection. TCRdb itself ran the reads through MiXCR, one entry per CDR3 protein. The repertoire holds a few hundred thousand distinct CDR3 sequences, with roughly a sixth as singletons. Sequences were obtained from PBMCs. The receptors here all came from a human donor in good health (CMV status not recorded). Some clones in this sample may be carry-over from other donors' samples.

The chain combines TRBV4-3 with TRBJ1-2; TRBD1 is a possible D gene (6 bases). With 3 bases removed from V and 2 bases from J, the gap between germline ends came to 13 bases. The CDR3 is 15 residues long. Per the germline V gene, CDR1 is LGHNA and CDR2 is YSLEER. For the CDR3, the DNA is TGCGCCAGCAGCCAGTCTCCTGGGGGCAACTATGGCTACACCTTC. As protein: CASSQSPGGNYGYTF.

The chain links TRBV6-2 or TRBV6-3 to TRBJ2-3, with 9 bases matching TRBD1. CDR1 and CDR2 (germline): MNHEY, SVGEGT. V lost 2 bases, J lost 3 bases, and 15 bases stayed unmatched. The CDR3 sequence is 19 residues long. CDR3 nucleotides: TGTGCCAGCAGTTACGGCCCGTCGACCGGGACAGGGTTAACAGATACGCAGTATTTT. It codes for CASSYGPSTGTGLTDTQYF.

The chain is built from TRBV6-5 and TRBJ1-6, with a tentative D call TRBD1 (6 bases). Germline CDR1 reads MNHEY; CDR2 reads SVGAGI. This CDR3 contains 16 residues. The V end lost 2 bases, the J end lost 9 bases, and 17 bases lay between the germline ends. In DNA form, the CDR3 reads TGTGCCAGCAGTTACAGGATAGGGGGTCGGGGTTCACCCCTCCACTTT. This gives the protein CASSYRIGGRGSPLHF.

This clonotype was found many times. The chain carries TRBV5-1 and TRBJ2-5, with 7 nucleotides matching TRBD1. Germline-derived CDR1 and CDR2 are SGHRS and YFSETQ. This CDR3 spans 15 amino acids. V lost 0 bases, J lost 4 bases, and 6 bases stayed unmatched. CDR3 nucleotides: TGCGCCAGCAGCTTGGCCACAGGGGAAGGAGAGACCCAGTACTTC. Residues: CASSLATGEGETQYF.

V gene TRBV27 combines with J gene TRBJ2-2; the D is unclear. V lost 7 bases to trimming and J lost 1 base, with 10 bases between them. This CDR3 comprises 14 residues. CDR1 and CDR2 (germline): MNHEY, SMNVEV (reference sequence). CDR3 residues: CASIKQRNTGELFF. As DNA, the CDR3 is TGTGCCAGCATCAAACAGAGGAACACCGGGGAGCTGTTTTTT.

This clonotype was detected only a few times. This rearrangement joins TRBV28 to TRBJ2-7; D is ambiguous. The V end was cut by 7 bases, the J end by 5 bases, with 15 bases between. The CDR3 has 13 residues. Germline CDR1 MDHEN, CDR2 SYDVKM. CDR3 nucleotides: TGTGCCAGCATTGAAGAAGGTTTGCACGAGCAGTACTTC. Translated: CASIEEGLHEQYF.

The table lists this clonotype with many counts. The gene calls are TRBV19 and TRBJ2-1; D is uncertain. Trimming removed 6 bases from V and 3 bases from J, with 12 bases in between. Germline values: CDR1 LNHDA, CDR2 SQIVND (reference sequence). The CDR3 runs to 14 residues. CDR3 protein: CASRGSADYNEQFF. The CDR3, as DNA: TGTGCCAGTAGAGGTTCGGCGGACTACAATGAGCAGTTCTTC.

The chain couples TRBV28 to TRBJ2-1; 8 nucleotides agree with TRBD1. The CDR3 has 15 amino acids. V shed 6 bases, J shed 4 bases, and the junction held 8 bases outside the gene matches. CDR1 and CDR2 from the germline V gene are MDHEN and SYDVKM. The CDR3 loop reads CASSPKGTGYNEQFF. The CDR3 bases are TGTGCCAGCAGCCCCAAAGGGACAGGTTACAATGAGCAGTTCTTC. Full variable domain (outside the CDR3, taken from reference TRBV28 and TRBJ2-1): DVKVTQSSRYLVKRTGEKVFLECVQDMDHENMFWYRQDPGLGLRLIYFSYDVKMKEKGDIPEGYSVSREKKERFSLILESASTNQTSMYLCASSPKGTGYNEQFFGPGTRLTVL.

The chain is built from TRBV20-1 and TRBJ2-3; 14 bases match TRBD2. CDR1 is DFQATT and CDR2 is SNEGSKA in the germline V gene (reference sequence). CDR3 length: 18 residues. V lost 6 bases to trimming and J lost 2 bases; unmatched junction nucleotides: 13. CDR3 sequence: CSASGLGLAGGLTDTQYF. CDR3 DNA sequence: TGCAGTGCCTCCGGTTTAGGACTAGCGGGGGGCCTCACAGATACGCAGTATTTT.

V usage is TRBV19 and J usage is TRBJ1-1; D uncertain. The CDR3 spans 14 residues. Germline V gene data show CDR1 as LNHDA and CDR2 as SQIVND (reference sequence). The germline V and J ends were trimmed by 3 bases and 8 bases, with 16 bases remaining between them. CDR3 protein: CASSILPGAGEAFF. For the CDR3, the DNA is TGTGCCAGTAGTATTCTTCCAGGCGCCGGAGAAGCTTTCTTT.

This clonotype has at least ten counts. The rearrangement links TRBV6-5 to TRBJ1-1; the D gene is possibly TRBD1 (6 bases). V lost 7 bases, J lost 1 base, and 25 bases lay in between. The CDR3 is 18 amino acids. The V gene's germline CDR1 is MNHEY and CDR2 SVGAGI. This CDR3 is CASTPGDIRWTANTEAFF. The CDR3 DNA sequence: TGTGCCAGCACTCCAGGTGACATTCGATGGACAGCGAACACTGAAGCTTTCTTT.

The table lists this clonotype with many counts. The rearrangement uses TRBV7-2 and TRBJ2-3; 8 nucleotides agree with TRBD1. Germline-derived CDR1 and CDR2 are SGHTA and FQGNSA. V trimming: 5 bases; J trimming: 2 bases; junction bases outside the gene matches: 6. The CDR3 has 15 amino acids. CDR3 region: CASSTGQGFTDTQYF. CDR3 DNA: TGTGCCAGCAGCACTGGACAGGGATTCACAGATACGCAGTATTTT.

This clonotype came up many times. This rearrangement joins TRBV7-2 to TRBJ1-4, with 7 nucleotides matching TRBD1. Trimming at V came to 5 bases and at J to 4 bases, leaving 7 bases not matched to a gene. The germline V gene has CDR1 SGHTA and CDR2 FQGNSA. This CDR3 is built from 15 residues. DNA of the CDR3: TGTGCCAGCAGCCCCGACAGGGCCAATAATGAAAAACTGTTTTTT. Translating gives CASSPDRANNEKLFF.

This clonotype has only a few counts. The chain couples TRBV12-3 or TRBV12-4 to TRBJ2-1; D gene ambiguous. V lost 5 bases and J lost 9, with 14 bases in between. The CDR3 is 13 amino acids. This CDR3 is CASSPSRVVEQFF. The CDR3 DNA sequence: TGTGCCAGCAGTCCTTCAAGGGTCGTTGAGCAGTTCTTC.

This clonotype showed up many times. This chain joins TRBV7-2 and TRBJ1-4; TRBD1 might be the D (5 bases). This CDR3 has 13 residues. Germline V gene lookup returns CDR1 SGHTA and CDR2 FQGNSA. V was shortened by 4 bases and J by 7 bases, with 10 bases between the two germline ends. The DNA for the CDR3 is TGTGCCAGCAGCTCCCGCGGGGGTGAAAAACTGTTTTTT. Residues: CASSSRGGEKLFF.

This chain links TRBV28 with TRBJ2-7; TRBD1 might be the D (6 bases). Trimming removed 6 bases from V and 0 bases from J, with 12 bases in between. CDR1 is MDHEN and CDR2 is SYDVKM in the germline V gene. This CDR3 is built from 14 residues. CDR3 bases: TGTGCCAGCAGGGTACAGGGTTACTCCTACGAGCAGTACTTC. Translated, it gives CASRVQGYSYEQYF.

The table lists this clonotype with many counts. The chain links TRBV7-2 to TRBJ1-6; possible D gene TRBD1, 5 bases. The CDR3 runs 18 residues. The germline V and J ends were trimmed by 1 base and 5 bases, with 18 bases remaining between them. Germline V gene data show CDR1 as SGHTA and CDR2 as FQGNSA. DNA of the CDR3: TGTGCCAGCAGCTTAGAGGTACTGTTTGCAGGGAATAATTCACCCCTCCACTTT. This codes for CASSLEVLFAGNNSPLHF.

The chain carries TRBV4-2 and TRBJ2-6; D unresolved. Germline CDR1 LGHNA, CDR2 YNFKEQ. Trimming took off 8 bases at V and 0 bases at J, with 5 bases between the two ends. The CDR3 consists of 13 residues. As DNA, the CDR3 is TGTGCCAGCCGCTACTCTGGGGCCAACGTCCTGACTTTC. Translating it yields CASRYSGANVLTF.

This clonotype was picked up a small number of times. The rearrangement joins TRBV5-7 to TRBJ2-5; maybe TRBD1 (5 bases). TRBV5-7 is known as an ORF, though its function is uncertain. Trimming removed 4 bases from V and 5 bases from J, with 27 bases in between. The CDR3 runs to 18 residues. For the CDR3, the DNA is TGTGCCAGCAGCCCGGCTCGTCCAAGGGGTTCGGAGTGGGAGACCCAGTACTTC. Residues: CASSPARPRGSEWETQYF.

This clonotype was seen many times. This CDR3 reads CASSLGVGVDNQPQHF. The DNA for the CDR3 is TGTGCCAGCAGCTTAGGAGTCGGGGTAGACAATCAGCCCCAGCATTTT. The V call is TRBV7-2, the J call TRBJ1-5; D not resolved. Trimming cost V 1 base and J 3 bases, with 13 bases left between them. The CDR3 spans 16 residues. CDR1 is SGHTA and CDR2 is FQGNSA in the germline V gene.

This rearrangement joins TRBV9 to TRBJ2-3; possible D gene TRBD2, 5 bases. V was trimmed by 2 bases and J by 4 bases, leaving 14 bases between them. The germline V gene has CDR1 SGDLS and CDR2 YYNGEE. The CDR3 extends over 15 amino acids. The CDR3 protein is CASSVTLARPDTQYF. The CDR3 DNA reads TGTGCCAGCAGCGTGACGCTAGCCCGGCCAGATACGCAGTATTTT.

CDR3 residues: CASSQPPGDTQYF. For the CDR3, the DNA is TGTGCCAGCAGCCAACCCCCAGGAGATACGCAGTATTTT. The chain recombines TRBV3-1 with TRBJ2-3; D is undetermined. CDR1 is LGHDT, CDR2 YNNKEL, per germline (reference sequence). Trimming took 2 bases from V and 5 from J, leaving 8 bases between them. The CDR3 contains 13 residues.

This clonotype has more than one count but fewer than ten. The chain carries TRBV25-1 and TRBJ2-1; 9 nucleotides match TRBD1. The CDR3 contains 16 residues. Germline CDR1 MGHDK, CDR2 SYGVNS. The J segment lost 1 base and the V segment lost 2 bases, leaving 3 bases of the junction unmatched. The CDR3 coding sequence is TGTGCCAGCAGTGAAATCGGGACAGGGTCCTACAATGAGCAGTTCTTC. Translation: CASSEIGTGSYNEQFF. The full variable domain, rest sourced from reference TRBV25-1 and TRBJ2-1, is EADIYQTPRYLVIGTGKKITLECSQTMGHDKMYWYQQDPGMELHLIHYSYGVNSTEKGDLSSESTVSRIRTEHFPLTLESARPSHTSQYLCASSEIGTGSYNEQFFGPGTRLTVL.

The rearrangement links TRBV15 to TRBJ2-5; D remains ambiguous. Trimming stripped 1 base from V and 3 bases from J, with 9 bases between. The length of the CDR3 is 14 residues. The V gene's germline CDR1 is LNHNV and CDR2 YYDKDF (reference sequence). For the CDR3, the DNA is TGTGCCACCAGCAGAGTTCACATGGAAGAGACCCAGTACTTC. Translated: CATSRVHMEETQYF.

A few counts support this clonotype. The rearrangement links TRBV5-1 to TRBJ1-1; TRBD1 is a possible D gene (5 bases). This CDR3 contains 14 residues. Germline assignment: CDR1 SGHRS and CDR2 YFSETQ. Trimming pared 0 bases from V and 11 bases from J, leaving 17 bases between. As DNA, the CDR3 is TGCGCCAGCAGCTTGGAGGCGGGGACCCCTGGGGCTTTCTTT. Translating gives CASSLEAGTPGAFF.

This clonotype has at least ten counts. The V gene is TRBV12-3 or TRBV12-4, the J gene TRBJ1-5; no definite D call. The CDR3 consists of 16 residues. The ends were cut back, 7 bases at V and 0 bases at J, with 16 bases in the middle. CDR3 DNA: TGTGCCAGCACCCTAGGGCCAGGAGCTAGCAATCAGCCCCAGCATTTT. This gives the protein CASTLGPGASNQPQHF.

The chain employs TRBV11-2 and TRBJ2-1; D perhaps matches TRBD2 (5 bases). The V end lost 3 bases, the J end lost 8 bases, and 20 bases lay between the germline ends. CDR1 is SGHAT and CDR2 is FQNNGV in the germline V gene. The length of the CDR3 is 16 residues. The CDR3 here is CASSFELVGKAYEQFF. CDR3 in DNA: TGTGCCAGCAGCTTCGAGTTGGTCGGGAAAGCCTATGAGCAGTTCTTC.